These 17 T cell receptor beta chains share one sample of origin, sequenced in a study of liver allograft versus peripheral blood T cells. Study summary: Transplanted livers held T cell receptor repertoires, and these were compared with repertoires in recipients' peripheral blood.

MiXCR was run by TCRdb on the reads, yielding one entry per CDR3 protein. The table records about 350 distinct CDR3 sequences, about 15% of them present only once. The receptors stem from a human patient who had a liver transplant. T cells may partly derive from the graft donor.

This clonotype is large by share. The V call is TRBV12-3 or TRBV12-4, the J call TRBJ1-3; a weak D match, TRBD1 (5 bases). The CDR3 runs to 14 residues. Trimming stripped 0 bases from V and 7 bases from J, with 10 bases between. This chain's CDR3 is CASSLAPGWNTIYF. DNA for the CDR3: TGTGCCAGCAGTTTAGCGCCAGGGTGGAACACCATATATTTT.

This sequence joins TRBV6-6 and TRBJ1-6; 9 bases match TRBD1. Looked up from germline, CDR1 is MNHNY and CDR2 is SVGAGI (reference sequence). This CDR3 has 15 amino acids. The V gene end was trimmed by 1 base and the J gene end by 8 bases; junction bases not matched to a gene: 3. The CDR3 sequence is CASSYWDRADSPLHF. The CDR3 DNA follows: TGTGCCAGCAGTTACTGGGACAGGGCGGATTCACCCCTCCACTTT.

V gene TRBV6-2 or TRBV6-3 combines with J gene TRBJ1-5; TRBD1 agrees at 7 bases. Germline V lookup: CDR1 MNHEY, CDR2 SVGEGT. CDR3 length equals 15 residues. With V trimmed by 6 bases and J by 2 bases, 7 bases remained unmatched. CDR3 bases: TGTGCCAGCAGCCCTAGGGGGCAAGGCAATCAGCCCCAGCATTTT. Its protein product is CASSPRGQGNQPQHF.

This clonotype is labeled as medium-sized. The chain combines TRBV30 with TRBJ1-1, with 10 bases lining up with TRBD1. This CDR3 has 14 amino acids. With V trimmed by 3 bases and J by 11 bases, 12 bases remained unmatched. Germline V CDR1 and CDR2: GTSNPN, SVGIG (reference sequence). As DNA, the CDR3 is TGTGCCTGGAGGGCTCGGGACAGGGGCCGGGGGGCTTTCTTT. It is translated as CAWRARDRGRGAFF.

V gene TRBV4-3 combines with J gene TRBJ2-7; no definite D call. CDR3 size: 14 residues. V lost 0 bases to trimming and J lost 6 bases, with 12 bases between them. Germline V lookup: CDR1 LGHNA, CDR2 YSLEER. This CDR3 is CASSQDAFSREQYF. CDR3 nucleotide sequence: TGCGCCAGCAGCCAAGATGCCTTCTCGCGCGAGCAGTACTTC.

V usage is TRBV20-1 and J usage is TRBJ2-7; 11 bases fit TRBD1. CDR3 length equals 16 residues. The V gene's germline CDR1 is DFQATT and CDR2 SNEGSKA (reference sequence). Trimming removed 5 bases from V and 3 bases from J; junction bases left unmatched: 12. CDR3 loop: CSASLAPGQGGYEQYF. CDR3 nucleotide sequence: TGCAGTGCTTCTTTGGCTCCGGGACAGGGGGGCTACGAGCAGTACTTC.

This clonotype qualifies as large (0.1 to 1%). The V and J genes are TRBV6-2 or TRBV6-3 and TRBJ2-3; 11 nucleotides agree with TRBD2. The germline gives CDR1 MNHEY, CDR2 SVGEGT. The CDR3 loop spans 14 amino acids. V shed 8 bases, J shed 4 bases, and the junction held 5 bases outside the gene matches. The CDR3 reads CASRLAGISDTQYF. CDR3 coding DNA: TGTGCCAGCCGACTAGCGGGGATATCAGATACGCAGTATTTT.

This clonotype is termed large. The chain is built from TRBV6-1 and TRBJ2-7; the D gene is possibly TRBD2 (5 bases). V shed 4 bases and J shed 5 bases, with 21 bases lying between them. The V gene's germline CDR1 is MNHNS and CDR2 SASEGT. The CDR3 sequence is 16 residues long. CDR3 amino acids: CASSGHWGVQVNEQYF. CDR3 sequence (DNA): TGTGCCAGCAGTGGCCACTGGGGAGTTCAAGTTAACGAGCAGTACTTC.

This clonotype is termed large (0.1 to 1%). The chain combines TRBV20-1 with TRBJ2-1; D might be TRBD2 (6 bases). This CDR3 has 13 amino acids. The V end lost 6 bases, the J end lost 7 bases, and 16 bases lay between the germline ends. Germline lookup yields CDR1 DFQATT and CDR2 SNEGSKA (reference sequence). The CDR3 loop reads CSATGLLGNEQFF. The CDR3 bases are TGCAGTGCGACGGGACTCCTGGGGAATGAGCAGTTCTTC.

This clonotype ranks as medium-sized. The chain carries TRBV20-1 and TRBJ1-6; no clear D. Germline CDR1 is DFQATT and CDR2 is SNEGSKA (reference sequence). CDR3 length: 17 amino acids. V was clipped by 0 bases and J by 0 bases, with 12 bases between them. Here the CDR3 reads CSARDPGRSSYNSPLHF. CDR3 in DNA: TGCAGTGCTAGAGATCCCGGAAGGAGCTCCTATAATTCACCCCTCCACTTT.

Sample share makes this clonotype large. The chain is built from TRBV19 and TRBJ1-1; 7 bases match TRBD1. The CDR3 contains 14 residues. Germline V gene sequence: CDR1 LNHDA, CDR2 SQIVND (reference sequence). V lost 6 bases and J lost 6; bases outside the gene matches: 10. CDR3 nucleotide sequence: TGTGCCAGTAGGAAACGAGAGGGGGCTCCTGAAGCTTTCTTT. Translation: CASRKREGAPEAFF.

Relative to its sample, this clonotype is large (0.1 to 1%). The J gene is TRBJ1-1, the V gene TRBV6-5; D call uncertain. Germline loops: CDR1 MNHEY, CDR2 SVGAGI. V dropped 10 bases and J dropped 5 bases, with 17 bases sitting between them. CDR3 size: 13 residues. Here the CDR3 DNA reads TGTGCCACCAACGGGGAGGTGGGGACTGAAGCTTTCTTT. It is translated as CATNGEVGTEAFF.

This clonotype is large (0.1 to 1%) within its sample. Written as DNA, the CDR3 is TGTGCCAGCAGCCCCCGGACTCTATATGGCTACACCTTC. As protein: CASSPRTLYGYTF. This chain connects TRBV3-1 to TRBJ1-2; no clear D. V lost 4 bases and J 5 bases, leaving 11 bases between the germline ends. The CDR3 loop spans 13 amino acids. Germline CDR1 reads LGHDT; CDR2 reads YNNKEL (reference sequence).

By share, this clonotype ranks as large. The chain uses TRBV20-1 and TRBJ2-1; TRBD2 aligns across 13 bases. J lost 3 bases, V lost 3 bases, and 8 bases had no gene match. Per germline, CDR1 DFQATT and CDR2 SNEGSKA (reference sequence). The CDR3 is 17 amino acids. The CDR3 region is CSASLTSGGKYYNEQFF. As DNA, the CDR3 is TGCAGTGCTAGTTTGACTAGCGGGGGGAAATACTACAATGAGCAGTTCTTC.

By proportion, this clonotype is hyperexpanded. This rearrangement joins TRBV6-2 or TRBV6-3 to TRBJ2-7; D is undetermined. The ends were cut back, 2 bases at V and 1 base at J, with 6 bases in the middle. CDR3 length equals 13 residues. Germline CDR1 and CDR2: MNHEY and SVGEGT. The CDR3 region has the DNA TGTGCCAGCAGTTACGGCCCGTCCTACGAGCAGTACGTC. Its translation: CASSYGPSYEQYV.

About this clonotype: A far larger clone differs by one base, so this is likely a read error. The V gene is TRBV6-6, the J gene TRBJ2-7; possibly TRBD2 for D (6 bases). Germline V CDR1 and CDR2: MNHNY, SVGAGI (reference sequence). CDR3 length equals 16 residues. The germline V and J ends were trimmed by 6 bases and 0 bases, with 18 bases remaining between them. The CDR3 loop reads CASSPGEARVSYEQYF. CDR3 coding DNA: TGTGCCAGCAGCCCCGGGGAGGCCAGGGTCTCCTACGAGCAGTACTTC.

This chain joins TRBV9 and TRBJ2-7; 7 bases match TRBD2. The CDR3 runs to 13 residues. The trim removed 3 bases at V and 5 bases at J, leaving 5 bases unmatched. CDR1 is SGDLS, CDR2 YYNGEE, per germline. CDR3: CASSARGVHEQYV. The CDR3 DNA reads as TGTGCCAGCAGCGCCCGGGGGGTCCACGAGCAGTACGTC.